The rows below give T cell receptor beta chains drawn from one sample of a study of OX40 agonist ivuxolimab in advanced cancers. Here immunoSEQ multiplex PCR was the method, and the copy in TCRdb shows in-frame clones only, minus some. This table holds roughly 56,000 clones, around 84% found once. The sample was CD4+ or CD8+ T cells sorted from blood, taken in a trial of the OX40 agonist ivuxolimab. Source of these receptors: an adult with an advanced solid tumor such as melanoma, head and neck, liver or kidney cancer. The CDR3 runs from the conserved cysteine through the conserved F or W. The order of the fields is V gene, D gene, CDR3 protein. A D gene is named only where the DNA matches it firmly.

v_call: TRBV18; d_call: TRBD1; cdr3_aa: CASSPSTGALGNTIYF
v_call: TRBV28; d_call: TRBD2; cdr3_aa: CASRMTSGDTQYF
v_call: TRBV7-3; d_call: -; cdr3_aa: CASSLAGAGANTEAFF
v_call: TRBV7-3; d_call: TRBD2; cdr3_aa: CASSPDGTSGGDEQFF
v_call: TRBV2; d_call: TRBD2; cdr3_aa: CASTGLAANTGELFF
v_call: TRBV5-1; d_call: -; cdr3_aa: CASSLEPEPRGADTQYF
v_call: TRBV5-1; d_call: TRBD2; cdr3_aa: CASSTVSGSTGNEQFF
v_call: TRBV5-5; d_call: TRBD1; cdr3_aa: CASSSQGAGTEAFF
v_call: TRBV2; d_call: -; cdr3_aa: CASTVQEGTYNEQFF
v_call: TRBV18; d_call: -; cdr3_aa: CASSARGTYNEQFF
v_call: TRBV5-1; d_call: TRBD2; cdr3_aa: CASSTSAGVAEQFF
v_call: TRBV28; d_call: -; cdr3_aa: CASSFSLGSYNEQFF
v_call: TRBV2; d_call: TRBD1; cdr3_aa: CASSVRQGSYEQYF
v_call: TRBV19; d_call: TRBD1; cdr3_aa: CASSRQGVAFF
v_call: TRBV7-9; d_call: -; cdr3_aa: CASSLPQSGTPGIF
v_call: TRBV6-6; d_call: -; cdr3_aa: CASSPVRAGELFF
v_call: TRBV25-1; d_call: TRBD2; cdr3_aa: CASSVRREAGETQYF
v_call: TRBV7-9; d_call: -; cdr3_aa: CASSTDSSSSYNSPLHF
v_call: TRBV29-1; d_call: TRBD1; cdr3_aa: CSVQGEYEQYF
v_call: TRBV27; d_call: TRBD1; cdr3_aa: CASSAGGAYQPQHF
v_call: TRBV4-1; d_call: TRBD1; cdr3_aa: CASSFDRVYTDTQYF
v_call: TRBV29-1; d_call: -; cdr3_aa: CSVDVASSYNEQFF
v_call: TRBV7-8; d_call: -; cdr3_aa: CASSLVSDYEQYF
v_call: TRBV21-1; d_call: -; cdr3_aa: CASSSWPGNRDGELFF
v_call: TRBV7-2; d_call: -; cdr3_aa: CASSLVWGLSTEAFF
v_call: TRBV5-8; d_call: -; cdr3_aa: CASSSRRGHEQYF
v_call: TRBV7-3; d_call: TRBD2; cdr3_aa: CASSLDLAGKETQYF
v_call: TRBV4-1; d_call: -; cdr3_aa: CASSQPLGRGEYNEQFF
v_call: TRBV27; d_call: TRBD2; cdr3_aa: CASSLGSLAGVINEQFF
v_call: TRBV19; d_call: -; cdr3_aa: CASSALLEQFF
v_call: TRBV7-9; d_call: TRBD1; cdr3_aa: CASSSIGTGGVYEQYF
v_call: TRBV6-1; d_call: -; cdr3_aa: CASSVRGGEQYF
v_call: TRBV19; d_call: TRBD1; cdr3_aa: CASTLGGTGGQPQHF
v_call: TRBV6-1; d_call: -; cdr3_aa: CASTIRRDQPQHF
v_call: TRBV5-4; d_call: -; cdr3_aa: CASSYSGYEQYF
v_call: TRBV6-1; d_call: -; cdr3_aa: CASTRGRETQYF
v_call: TRBV7-2; d_call: -; cdr3_aa: CASSWGSNTEAFF
v_call: TRBV5-6; d_call: TRBD2; cdr3_aa: CASSSPLAETTGELFF
v_call: TRBV14; d_call: -; cdr3_aa: CASSQGLTGNNEKLFF
v_call: TRBV29-1; d_call: TRBD2; cdr3_aa: CSVVAGGVTDTQYF
v_call: TRBV10-1; d_call: -; cdr3_aa: CASSLGTLGSAGELFF
v_call: TRBV28; d_call: -; cdr3_aa: CASSLREGRNEQFF
v_call: TRBV27; d_call: -; cdr3_aa: CASRGHAYEQYF
v_call: TRBV5-1; d_call: -; cdr3_aa: CASSLMTGLNTEAFF
v_call: TRBV6-5; d_call: -; cdr3_aa: CASSQRVREKLFF
v_call: TRBV10-3; d_call: -; cdr3_aa: CAISAEAEGNQPQHF